The clone carrying this T cell receptor (beta chain) was detected a few times. Antigen: not known. TCRdb reprocessed the 5' RACE reads with MiXCR, giving one entry per CDR3 protein. This sample yields roughly 300,000 distinct CDR3 sequences, of which less than 9.5% are seen a single time; roughly 22% belongs to the top ten. Trimming cost V 3 bases and J 0 bases, with 11 bases left between them. The CDR3 length is 15 residues. Germline values: CDR1 DFQATT, CDR2 SNEGSKA (reference sequence). The data are from a study of T-cell memory formation after mild COVID-19. At the level of the study: Largely, TCR clusters stayed within a single donor.

Study observations and caveats: Second-wave clones with a day 37 peak had unconfirmed SARS-CoV-2 specificity. Contracting CD4+ clones were located mainly in CM and EM, and CD8+ clones in EMRA.

Input material: PBMCs or a T cell subset sorted from them (not recorded which). The clonotype was recovered from a man aged 18 to 30 who had mild COVID-19 (a few samples of this study predate the infection). Cell type and time point are not known. J is TRBJ1-4 and V is TRBV20-1, with D unclear. CDR3 sequence: CSASSSSTTNEKLFF. The CDR3, as DNA: TGCAGTGCTAGCTCCTCTAGTACAACTAATGAAAAACTGTTTTTT.